This T cell receptor beta chain emerged from a study of CXCR3-negative and CXCR3-positive naive CD8 T cells (dated by TCRdb to between 2018 and 2020). For context, the study as a whole: In total, 120 million to 150 million TRB reads were obtained, corresponding to roughly 1.5 +/- 0.3 million reads per library. The diversity and physicochemical repertoire analyses included ten to eleven donors pooled from two independent experiments. Naive subsets from 5 or 6 donors and memory cells from 3 donors were included in the TRBV-TRBJ cluster analysis. The paper's findings and limits, for the study overall: Similar TRBV-TRBJ usage was shown by naive CXCR3-negative and CXCR3-positive cells from the same donor, whereas distinct patterns were shown by memory cells. CXCR3 expression partially decreased after cryopreservation, so most assays used freshly isolated PBMCs. Repertoire diversity was comparably high in both naive subsets but much lower in memory CD8+ T cells. Compared with CXCR3-negative naive cells, CXCR3-positive naive cells had TRB CDR3s with higher hydrophobicity (lower Kidera factor 4), lower energy, and higher strength and volume indices. Because surface CD5, which has been linked to self-reactivity in mice, was comparable between naive subsets, TCR interaction strength was also inferred from TRB CDR3 physicochemical properties.

Concerning this clonotype itself: Its specific antigen is unknown.

Instrument used: NextSeq 550. The Human TCR Profiling Kit (MiLaboratory) was used to prepare UMI-labeled 5' RACE TRB cDNA libraries. cDNA synthesis used the entire amount of extracted RNA, and PCR amplification then used the entire amount of cDNA produced. The libraries were made side by side, with each library going through the same number of PCR cycles. The published analysis was carried out like this. With a minimum of two reads required per UMI, MIGEC and MiXCR pulled out about 50,000 +/- 10,000 unique UMI-labeled TRB cDNA molecules from each library. Each library averaged about 40,000 +/- 10,000 functional in-frame TRB CDR3 nucleotide clonotypes without stop codons. After each sample was downsampled to 5000 UMI-labeled TRB molecules, VDJtools was used to calculate diversity metrics such as normalized Shannon-Wiener and Chao1. VDJtools was used to calculate clonotype-size-weighted physicochemical properties of the central five CDR3 residues, namely interaction energy, strength, volume and Kidera factor 4. Each entry corresponds to one CDR3 protein sequence from reads that TCRdb reprocessed, and DNA is not given. These V and J calls rely on TCRdb rather than the paper's analysis. The table for this sample shows some 60,000 distinct CDR3 sequences. Of the sample, about 0.49% falls within the top ten clones.

Each CD8+ T cell subset was flow-sorted in triplicate, and approximately 280,000 cells per subset were placed directly into RLT lysis buffer. Naive CD8+ T cells were defined stringently as CD45RO-CCR7+CD27+CD95- to exclude memory contaminants. Standard density gradient centrifugation was used to isolate peripheral blood mononuclear cells from buffy coats. Naive CXCR3-negative and CXCR3-positive CD8+ T cells were flow-sorted using a FACSAria III. Total RNA was extracted from sorted cells with an RNeasy Mini Kit. The CDR3 runs 13 amino acids, cysteine and phenylalanine included. No DNA accompanies this entry. As encoded in the germline V gene (reference sequence), CDR1 is LNHNV while CDR2 is YYDKDF.

Sequenced: naive CXCR3+ CD8+ T cells from blood. Read against the paper, the sample's cell subset or site label means: CD45RO-CCR7+CD27+CD95- naive CD8+ T cells expressing CXCR3 (TNR3+). This chain joins TRBV15 to TRBJ2-7. The receptor comes from a human donor in good health. Some clones in this sample may be carry-over from other donors' samples. This receptor has the CDR3 CATSRDLGSEQYF.